The 22 T cell receptor beta chains given below trace back to one sample, sequenced in a study of blood T cell repertoires in COVID-19. Profiling relied on immunoSEQ multiplex PCR, and the TCRdb table lists in-frame clones only, not all of them. Seen here are about 360,000 clones, roughly 86% observed once, and the top ten hold about 3%. Material for sequencing was peripheral blood. These TCRs come from a human donor in a cohort sampled during active COVID-19.

The chain carries TRBV6-5 and TRBJ1-1; D remains ambiguous. Looked up from germline, CDR1 is MNHEY and CDR2 is SVGAGI. V shed 6 bases and J shed 8 bases, with 10 bases lying between them. This CDR3 has 11 amino acids. The CDR3 reads CASRDTVEAFF. The CDR3 DNA reads TGTGCCAGCAGAGACACTGTCGAAGCTTTCTTT.

The genes are TRBV6-6 and TRBJ1-6; D may be TRBD1 (6 bases). The V end lost 6 bases, the J end lost 3 bases, and 9 bases lay between the germline ends. The CDR3 runs 14 residues. Germline values: CDR1 MNHNY, CDR2 SVGAGI (reference sequence). The DNA of the CDR3 is TGTGCCAGCAGACAGGGTATCTATAATTCACCCCTCCACTTT. Translating it yields CASRQGIYNSPLHF.

V is TRBV30 and J is TRBJ2-5, with 7 bases fitting TRBD1. Germline loops: CDR1 GTSNPN, CDR2 SVGIG (reference sequence). The CDR3 is 13 amino acids. With V trimmed by 7 bases and J by 2 bases, 7 bases remained unmatched. The CDR3 DNA reads TGTGCCTCTACCGCAGGGGGACAAGAGACCCAGTACTTC. This sequence encodes CASTAGGQETQYF.

DNA of the CDR3: TGTGCCAGCAGCTTGGGGACCGAGGGCTATGGCTACACCTTC. This gives the protein CASSLGTEGYGYTF. The chain recombines TRBV5-6 with TRBJ1-2; no definite D call. Germline V gene data show CDR1 as SGHDT and CDR2 as YYEEEE. The CDR3 consists of 14 residues. V was cut by 0 bases and J by 4 bases, with 10 bases left in between. Looking up the rest from reference TRBV5-6 and TRBJ1-2 gives the full variable domain: DAGVTQSPTHLIKTRGQQVTLRCSPKSGHDTVSWYQQALGQGPQFIFQYYEEEERQRGNFPDRFSGHQFPNYSSELNVNALLLGDSALYLCASSLGTEGYGYTFGSGTRLTVV.

V gene TRBV18 combines with J gene TRBJ2-7; 7 positions agree with TRBD1. With 6 bases clipped from V and 0 bases from J, the junction kept 8 bases outside the gene matches. The germline gives CDR1 KGHSH, CDR2 LQKENI. The length of the CDR3 is 15 residues. CDR3 residues: CASSQPGQTSYEQYF. The CDR3 region has the DNA TGTGCCAGCTCTCAACCGGGACAGACCTCCTACGAGCAGTACTTC.

This chain uses TRBV6-5 with TRBJ1-4, with D possibly being TRBD1 (6 bases). The CDR3 sequence is 13 residues long. Trimming removed 6 bases at V and 13 bases at J, with 18 bases between. Germline lookup yields CDR1 MNHEY and CDR2 SVGAGI. The CDR3: CASSLSRNRALFF. In nucleotides, the CDR3 is TGTGCCAGCAGCCTTTCTAGAAACAGGGCACTGTTTTTT.

The rearrangement links TRBV7-8 to TRBJ2-2; D not resolved. The CDR3 extends over 17 amino acids. Per the germline V gene, CDR1 is SGHVS and CDR2 is FQNEAQ. The V end was cut by 1 base, the J end by 0 bases, with 12 bases between. In DNA, the CDR3 is TGTGCCAGCAGCTTAGAATTAGCCGTTTCGAACACCGGGGAGCTGTTTTTT. Amino acid sequence: CASSLELAVSNTGELFF.

This chain connects TRBV10-1 to TRBJ2-3; 7 nucleotides line up with TRBD2. Trimming at V came to 3 bases and at J to 5 bases, leaving 8 bases not matched to a gene. CDR1 and CDR2 from the germline V gene are WNHNN and SYGVQD (reference sequence). This CDR3 region has 15 residues. CDR3 coding DNA: TGCGCCAGCAGTGAACGGCGGGAGTGGGTAGATACGCAGTATTTT. Protein product: CASSERREWVDTQYF.

V is TRBV2 and J is TRBJ1-4; the D is unclear. The CDR3 has 13 residues. Germline CDR1 SNHLY, CDR2 FYNNEI. V dropped 4 bases and J dropped 8 bases, with 11 bases sitting between them. The CDR3: CASSVGAGEKLFF. Written as DNA, the CDR3 is TGTGCCAGCAGTGTAGGAGCCGGGGAAAAACTGTTTTTT.

The chain combines TRBV25-1 with TRBJ1-3; no reliable D call. The length of the CDR3 is 16 residues. Germline CDR1 is MGHDK and CDR2 is SYGVNS. V lost 6 bases and J lost 0, with 15 bases in between. DNA of the CDR3: TGTGCCAGCAGCCCCCCGGGTCCTAGCTCTGGAAACACCATATATTTT. It translates to CASSPPGPSSGNTIYF.

The rearrangement uses TRBV7-3 and TRBJ1-6; TRBD1 might be the D (5 bases). Germline CDR1 reads SGHTA; CDR2 reads FQGTGA. V shed 6 bases and J shed 5 bases, with 14 bases lying between them. The CDR3 has 15 residues. This chain's CDR3 is CASSSTGGNNSPLHF. CDR3 coding DNA: TGTGCCAGCAGTTCTACAGGAGGGAATAATTCACCCCTCCACTTT.

V gene TRBV7-9 combines with J gene TRBJ2-1; 9 bases align to TRBD2. Trimming took 5 bases from V and 10 from J; bases not matched to a gene: 12. This CDR3 has 15 residues. Germline V CDR1 and CDR2: SEHNR, FQNEAQ (reference sequence). The CDR3 protein is CASSPVYLAGREQFF. The DNA of the CDR3 is TGTGCCAGCAGCCCAGTATACCTAGCGGGGCGGGAGCAGTTCTTC.

The chain has TRBV30 and TRBJ1-1, with a possible D match to TRBD1 (5 bases). V lost 1 base to trimming and J lost 5 bases, with 8 bases between them. The CDR3 is made up of 12 amino acids. The V gene's germline CDR1 is GTSNPN and CDR2 SVGIG (reference sequence). CDR3 nucleotide sequence: TGTGCCTGGAGTGGGGGGGGAACTGAAGCTTTCTTT. The encoded protein is CAWSGGGTEAFF.

The chain joins TRBV2 to TRBJ2-1, with 7 bases aligning to TRBD2. The V and J ends lost 6 bases and 4 bases, in that order; junction bases with no gene match: 9. Germline CDR1 and CDR2: SNHLY and FYNNEI. This CDR3 region has 15 residues. The CDR3 loop reads CASSGSGSAYNEQFF. The CDR3 region has the DNA TGTGCCAGCAGCGGTAGCGGGTCGGCTTACAATGAGCAGTTCTTC. Variable domain in full (rest from reference TRBV2 and TRBJ2-1): EPEVTQTPSHQVTQMGQEVILRCVPISNHLYFYWYRQILGQKVEFLVSFYNNEISEKSEIFDDQFSVERPDGSNFTLKIRSTKLEDSAMYFCASSGSGSAYNEQFFGPGTRLTVL.

The chain carries TRBV30 and TRBJ1-6; possible D gene TRBD1, 6 bases. In germline, CDR1 is GTSNPN, CDR2 SVGIG (reference sequence). V was pared by 1 base and J by 8 bases, with 15 bases between. CDR3 length equals 15 residues. The CDR3 loop is CAWSEGAGADSPLHF. As DNA, the CDR3 is TGTGCCTGGAGTGAAGGGGCAGGGGCAGATTCACCCCTCCACTTT. Combining the CDR3 with reference TRBV30 and TRBJ1-6 gives the whole variable domain SQTIHQWPATLVQPVGSPLSLECTVEGTSNPNLYWYRQAAGRGLQLLFYSVGIGQISSEVPQNLSASRPQDRQFILSSKKLLLSDSGFYLCAWSEGAGADSPLHFGNGTRLTVT.

This clone was detected once. The CDR3 nucleotides are TGTGCCAGCAGCCAAAGCGGGTCAGGAAATGAGCAGTTCTTC. Protein product: CASSQSGSGNEQFF. The rearrangement joins TRBV7-3 to TRBJ2-1; weak D call: TRBD2 (6 bases). The V gene's germline CDR1 is SGHTA and CDR2 FQGTGA. V was trimmed by 5 bases and J by 7 bases, leaving 15 bases between them. CDR3 length equals 14 residues.

The gene calls are TRBV2 and TRBJ1-5, with D perhaps matching TRBD1 (6 bases). Trimming removed 6 bases from V and 7 bases from J, with 19 bases in between. The germline gives CDR1 SNHLY, CDR2 FYNNEI. The CDR3 spans 15 residues. This chain's CDR3 is CASSYSGTINQPQHF. DNA for the CDR3: TGTGCCAGCAGCTATTCCGGGACAATCAACCAGCCCCAGCATTTT.

V usage is TRBV5-1 and J usage is TRBJ2-1, with D possibly being TRBD2 (6 bases). V dropped 0 bases and J dropped 8 bases, with 15 bases sitting between them. The CDR3 has 15 amino acids. The germline CDR1 and CDR2 sequences are SGHRS and YFSETQ. The chain's CDR3 is CASSLVLERRDEQFF. As DNA, the CDR3 is TGCGCCAGCAGCTTGGTACTAGAAAGGAGGGATGAGCAGTTCTTC.

The chain is built from TRBV10-3 and TRBJ2-7; 7 nucleotides align to TRBD1. The CDR3 spans 15 residues. CDR1 is ENHRY, CDR2 SYGVKD, per germline. Losses at the gene ends were 7 bases for V and 4 bases for J; bases not matched to a gene: 13. The CDR3 region has the DNA TGTGCCATCAAGGGTTTTGGGGACAGCGATTACGAGCAGTACTTC. Translating gives CAIKGFGDSDYEQYF.

The chain couples TRBV25-1 to TRBJ2-7; tentative D call: TRBD2 (6 bases). The CDR3 has 16 amino acids. V lost 1 base and J 4 bases, leaving 17 bases between the germline ends. Germline-derived CDR1 and CDR2 are MGHDK and SYGVNS. The CDR3: CASSELGSGGDYEQYF. The CDR3 DNA sequence: TGTGCCAGCAGTGAATTAGGTTCAGGAGGGGATTACGAGCAGTACTTC.

For the CDR3, the DNA is TGTGCCAGCAGCGGATTGGTCAGCTCTGGAAACACCATATATTTT. Its protein is CASSGLVSSGNTIYF. This sequence joins TRBV9 and TRBJ1-3; D is unclear. This CDR3 contains 15 residues. Trimming shortened V by 3 bases and J by 0 bases, and 10 bases separated the two germline ends. Germline V gene sequence: CDR1 SGDLS, CDR2 YYNGEE.

The chain has TRBV7-8 and TRBJ2-7; 11 bases line up with TRBD2. Unmatched junction bases numbered 2, after V lost 5 bases and J lost 2 bases. This CDR3 spans 14 amino acids. Germline V gene lookup returns CDR1 SGHVS and CDR2 FQNEAQ. The CDR3 protein is CASSLSGGAYEQYF. DNA for the CDR3: TGTGCCAGCAGCCTTAGCGGGGGGGCCTACGAGCAGTACTTC.